This TCR beta chain comes out of a study of beta chain features in type 1 diabetes. General study points: TCRB CDR3s from Type 1 diabetes patients were moderately but significantly shorter in all four CD4+ subsets. cDNA-based reads could over-represent cells with high TCR expression.

The CDR3 loop spans 13 amino acids. Germline V CDR1 and CDR2: SGHAT, FQNNGV. V lost 6 bases to trimming and J lost 1 base, with 9 bases between them. In all sorted populations, purity surpassed 95%. As concerns this clone: Its antigen is unknown.

What was sequenced were expressed TCRB transcripts, since all of the isolated RNA had been reverse transcribed. TCRdb's copy holds only in-frame clones and misses some; the assay was immunoSEQ multiplex PCR. The sample holds approximately 170,000 clones, roughly 8% seen once. This chain connects TRBV11-2 to TRBJ1-1, with D unclear. This TCR derives from a man younger than 30 with type 1 diabetes. Sequences were obtained from central memory CD4+ T cells from blood. The CDR3 is CASREGGNTEAFF. CDR3 nucleotides: TGTGCCAGCAGAGAGGGCGGGAACACTGAAGCTTTCTTT.